This entry describes one T cell receptor (beta chain). This clonotype was detected a few times. It lacks a known antigen. Per-nucleotide qualities are absent, and no much larger clonotype sits a single base away. The germline V end is reduced by 5 bases and the J end by 3 bases; junction bases left unmatched: 12. Based on the germline V gene (reference sequence), the CDR1 and CDR2 sequences are DFQATT and SNEGSKA. Including cysteine and phenylalanine, the CDR3 has 15 amino acids. Kept here is only the CDR3 DNA, which spans 45 bases and is read in frame from base 1. This sample stems from a study of CD8 T cells in ankylosing spondylitis (dated by TCRdb to about 2017). In terms of the full investigation: T cell receptor beta repertoires were profiled in healthy donors and ankylosing spondylitis patients so that disease-linked TCR variants could be found. The whole study cohort included under 140 healthy donors and around 25 ankylosing spondylitis patients. Samples of peripheral blood were taken, and for ankylosing spondylitis patients, synovial fluid was collected as well.

Sequencer: Illumina HiSeq 2500. Quantitative 5'-RACE with molecular barcodes was used to prepare TCR beta libraries. Under the source paper's analysis protocol: To identify disease-linked TCR variants, a new computational method was used, one built on a probabilistic model of VDJ rearrangement. The public reads were reprocessed in TCRdb via fastp at Q25 and MiXCR, keeping in-frame beta chains. Rows matching on CDR3 protein sequence are summarized as one entry with the most common DNA and genes. TCRdb, not the original authors, processed these V and J calls. The sample table contains some 840,000 distinct CDR3 sequences; only one count was recorded for 10% to 15% of them. Approximately 0.46% of the sample comes from the top ten. The research as a whole found: Significant enrichment of the disease-linked clones was reported in matched synovial fluid samples from ankylosing spondylitis patients. Some motif variants were previously reported in synovial fluid and blood of reactive arthritis patients, suggesting common disease-initiation mechanisms. Blood from ankylosing spondylitis patients appeared to be characterized by a TCR beta motif made up of several highly homologous amino acid variants. The disease-linked clones had a CD8+ phenotype and were found at relatively low frequencies in peripheral blood.

The TCR comes from a male donor with ankylosing spondylitis. This sequence uses TRBV20-1 and TRBJ2-7; 8 of the junction bases match TRBD1. Source material: blood, either unsorted or a sorted T cell fraction (not recorded which). The CDR3: CSAGAAGTGIYEQYF. The DNA is TGCAGTGCTGGAGCAGCCGGGACAGGTATCTACGAGCAGTACTTC.